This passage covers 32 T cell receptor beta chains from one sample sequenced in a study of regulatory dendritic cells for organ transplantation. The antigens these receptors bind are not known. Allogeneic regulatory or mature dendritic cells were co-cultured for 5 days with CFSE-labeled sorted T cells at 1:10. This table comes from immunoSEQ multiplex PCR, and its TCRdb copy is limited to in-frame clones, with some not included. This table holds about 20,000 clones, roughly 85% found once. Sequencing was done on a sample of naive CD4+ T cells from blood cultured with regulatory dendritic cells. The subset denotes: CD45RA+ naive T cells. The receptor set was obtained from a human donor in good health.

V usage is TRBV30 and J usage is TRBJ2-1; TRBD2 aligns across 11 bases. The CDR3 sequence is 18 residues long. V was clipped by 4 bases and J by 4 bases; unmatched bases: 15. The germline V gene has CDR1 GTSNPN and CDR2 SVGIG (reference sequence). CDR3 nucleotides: TGTGCCTGGATCCCGAGAGGGTTGGGACTAGCGGATTACAATGAGCAGTTCTTC. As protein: CAWIPRGLGLADYNEQFF.

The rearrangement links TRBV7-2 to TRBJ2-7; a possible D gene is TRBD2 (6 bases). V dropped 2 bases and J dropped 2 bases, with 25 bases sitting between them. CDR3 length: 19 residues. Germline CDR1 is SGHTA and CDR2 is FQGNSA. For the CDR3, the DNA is TGTGCCAGCAGCTTACGGTCAGGGAAATGGGAGGATAGTGCCTACGAGCAGTACTTC. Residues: CASSLRSGKWEDSAYEQYF.

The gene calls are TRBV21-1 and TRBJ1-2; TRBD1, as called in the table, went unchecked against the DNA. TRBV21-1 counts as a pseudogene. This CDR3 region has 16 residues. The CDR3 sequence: CASSKVPPRGLRGYTF. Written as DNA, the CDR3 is TGTGCCAGCAGCAAAGTCCCCCCCAGGGGGCTAAGGGGCTACACCTTC.

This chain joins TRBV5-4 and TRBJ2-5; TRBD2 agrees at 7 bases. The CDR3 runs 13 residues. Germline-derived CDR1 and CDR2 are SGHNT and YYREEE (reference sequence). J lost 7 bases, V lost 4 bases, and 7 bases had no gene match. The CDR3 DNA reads TGTGCCAGCAGCACCCGGGGGGTGGGGACCCAGTACTTC. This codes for CASSTRGVGTQYF.

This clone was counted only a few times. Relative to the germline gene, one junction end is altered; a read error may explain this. The CDR3 DNA is TGTGCCAGCAGCGAAGGGATAGGCCAATCCTATGGCTACACCTTC. This gives the protein CASSEGIGQSYGYTF. The chain is built from TRBV6-1 and TRBJ1-2, with D unclear. The germline V gene encodes CDR1 MNHNS and CDR2 SASEGT. The CDR3 is made up of 15 amino acids.

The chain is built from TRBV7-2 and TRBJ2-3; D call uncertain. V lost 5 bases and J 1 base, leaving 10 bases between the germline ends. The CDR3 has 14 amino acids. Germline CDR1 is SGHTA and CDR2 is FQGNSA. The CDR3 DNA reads TGTGCCAGCAGCGCCTTGGGTGGCACAGATACGCAGTATTTT. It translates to CASSALGGTDTQYF.

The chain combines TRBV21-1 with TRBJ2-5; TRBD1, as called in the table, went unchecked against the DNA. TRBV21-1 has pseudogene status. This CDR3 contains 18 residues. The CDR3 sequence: CASSKRSGLAGERETQYF. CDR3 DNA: TGTGCCAGCAGCAAAAGGTCTGGGTTGGCAGGGGAACGAGAGACCCAGTACTTC.

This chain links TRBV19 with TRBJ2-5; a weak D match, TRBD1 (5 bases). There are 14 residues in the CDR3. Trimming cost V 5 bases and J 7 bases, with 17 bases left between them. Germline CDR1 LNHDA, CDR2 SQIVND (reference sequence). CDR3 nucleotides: TGTGCCAGTAGTGGGGCCGCTAGGTCGGGGACCCAGTACTTC. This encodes CASSGAARSGTQYF.

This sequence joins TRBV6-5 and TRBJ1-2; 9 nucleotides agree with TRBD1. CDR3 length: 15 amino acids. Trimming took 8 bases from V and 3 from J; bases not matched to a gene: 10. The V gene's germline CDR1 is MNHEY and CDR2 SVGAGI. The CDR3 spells CASVRQGGIYYGYTF. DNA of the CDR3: TGTGCCAGCGTCCGACAGGGGGGCATTTACTATGGCTACACCTTC.

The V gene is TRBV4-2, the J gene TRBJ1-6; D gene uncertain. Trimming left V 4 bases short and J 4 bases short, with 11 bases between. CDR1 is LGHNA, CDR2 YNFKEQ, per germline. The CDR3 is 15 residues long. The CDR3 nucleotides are TGTGCCAGCAGCCGTGCGACGGGGTATAATTCACCCCTCCACTTT. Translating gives CASSRATGYNSPLHF.

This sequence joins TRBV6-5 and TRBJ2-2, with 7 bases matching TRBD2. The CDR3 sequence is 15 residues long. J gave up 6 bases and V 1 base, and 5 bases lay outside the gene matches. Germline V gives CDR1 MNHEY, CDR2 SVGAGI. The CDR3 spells CASSYLDGRAGELFF. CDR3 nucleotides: TGTGCCAGCAGTTACTTAGATGGGAGGGCCGGGGAGCTGTTTTTT.

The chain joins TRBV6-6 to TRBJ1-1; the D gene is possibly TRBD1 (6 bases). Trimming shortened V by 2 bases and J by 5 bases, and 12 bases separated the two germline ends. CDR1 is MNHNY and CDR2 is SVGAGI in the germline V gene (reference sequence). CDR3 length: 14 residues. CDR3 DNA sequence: TGTGCCAGCAGTTACCGCAGGCAGGGGACTGAAGCTTTCTTT. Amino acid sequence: CASSYRRQGTEAFF.

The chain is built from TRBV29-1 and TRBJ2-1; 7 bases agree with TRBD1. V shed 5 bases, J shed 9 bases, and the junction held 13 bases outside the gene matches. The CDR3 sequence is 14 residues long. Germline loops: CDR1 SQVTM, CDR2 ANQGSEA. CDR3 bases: TGCAGCGTTCCTTTTTACCAAGGGGGCGGTGAGCAGTTCTTC. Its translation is CSVPFYQGGGEQFF.

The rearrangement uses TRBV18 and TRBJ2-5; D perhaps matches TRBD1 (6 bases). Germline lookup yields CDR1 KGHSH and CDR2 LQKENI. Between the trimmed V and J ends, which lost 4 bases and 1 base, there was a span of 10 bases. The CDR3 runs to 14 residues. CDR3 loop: CASSLSDSQETQYF. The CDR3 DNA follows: TGTGCCAGCTCACTCTCGGACAGCCAAGAGACCCAGTACTTC.

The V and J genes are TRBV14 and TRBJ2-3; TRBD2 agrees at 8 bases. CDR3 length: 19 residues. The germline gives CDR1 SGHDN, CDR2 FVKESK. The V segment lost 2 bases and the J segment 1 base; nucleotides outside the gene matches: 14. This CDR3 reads CASSQMTSGSLHRTDTQYF. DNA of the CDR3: TGTGCCAGCAGCCAAATGACAAGCGGGAGTCTCCATCGCACAGATACGCAGTATTTT. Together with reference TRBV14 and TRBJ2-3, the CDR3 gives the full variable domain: EAGVTQFPSHSVIEKGQTVTLRCDPISGHDNLYWYRRVMGKEIKFLLHFVKESKQDESGMPNNRFLAERTGGTYSTLKVQPAELEDSGVYFCASSQMTSGSLHRTDTQYFGPGTRLTVL.

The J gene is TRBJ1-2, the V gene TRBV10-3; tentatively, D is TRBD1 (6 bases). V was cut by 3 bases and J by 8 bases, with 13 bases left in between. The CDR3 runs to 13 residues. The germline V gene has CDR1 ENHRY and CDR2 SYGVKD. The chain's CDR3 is CAISETGSGGYTF. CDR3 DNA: TGTGCCATCAGTGAAACAGGGTCAGGCGGCTACACCTTC.

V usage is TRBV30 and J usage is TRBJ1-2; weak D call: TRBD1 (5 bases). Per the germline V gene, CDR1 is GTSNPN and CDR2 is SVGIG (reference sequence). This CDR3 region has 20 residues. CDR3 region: CAYEPWGLEGPATINYGYTF. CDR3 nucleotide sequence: TGTGCTTATGAACCGTGGGGGTTAGAAGGGCCCGCGACGATAAACTATGGCTACACCTTC.

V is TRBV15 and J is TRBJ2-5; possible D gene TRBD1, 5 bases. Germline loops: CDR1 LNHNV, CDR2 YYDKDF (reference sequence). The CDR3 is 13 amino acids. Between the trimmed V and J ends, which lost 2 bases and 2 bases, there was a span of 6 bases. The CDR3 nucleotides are TGTGCCACCAGCAGACAGGGTCAAGAGACCCAGTACTTC. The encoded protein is CATSRQGQETQYF.

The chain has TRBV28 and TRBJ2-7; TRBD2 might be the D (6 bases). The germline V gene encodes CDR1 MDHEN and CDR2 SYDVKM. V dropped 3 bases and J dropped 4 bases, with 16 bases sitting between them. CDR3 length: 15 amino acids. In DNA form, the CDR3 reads TGTGCCAGCAGTTTTCCAAGCTATCGGGGGTACGAGCAGTACTTC. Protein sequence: CASSFPSYRGYEQYF.

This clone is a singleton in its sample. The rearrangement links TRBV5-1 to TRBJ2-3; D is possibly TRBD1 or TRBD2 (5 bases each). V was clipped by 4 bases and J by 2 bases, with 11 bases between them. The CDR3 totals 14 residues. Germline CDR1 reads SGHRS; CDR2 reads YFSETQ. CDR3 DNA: TGCGCCAGCAGCCAGGGACGCCCCACAGATACGCAGTATTTT. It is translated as CASSQGRPTDTQYF.

The CDR3 bases are TGTGCCAGCATGACAGGAAACTACGGTCAGCCCCAGCATTTT. Its protein product is CASMTGNYGQPQHF. V usage is TRBV6-1 and J usage is TRBJ1-5; perhaps TRBD1 as D (6 bases). Germline V gives CDR1 MNHNS, CDR2 SASEGT. The CDR3 runs to 14 residues. V lost 7 bases and J 6 bases, leaving 16 bases between the germline ends.

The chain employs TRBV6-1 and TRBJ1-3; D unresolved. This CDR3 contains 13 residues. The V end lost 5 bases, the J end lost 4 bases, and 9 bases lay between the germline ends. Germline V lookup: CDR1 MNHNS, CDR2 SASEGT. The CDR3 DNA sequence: TGTGCCAGCAGTTCAGCGGCCGGAAACACCATATATTTT. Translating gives CASSSAAGNTIYF.

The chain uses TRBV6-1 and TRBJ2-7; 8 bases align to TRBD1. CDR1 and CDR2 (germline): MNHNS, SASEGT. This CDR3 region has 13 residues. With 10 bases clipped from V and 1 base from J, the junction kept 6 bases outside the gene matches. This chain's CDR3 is CAISWTGSYEQYF. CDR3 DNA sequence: TGTGCCATCTCCTGGACAGGGTCCTACGAGCAGTACTTC.

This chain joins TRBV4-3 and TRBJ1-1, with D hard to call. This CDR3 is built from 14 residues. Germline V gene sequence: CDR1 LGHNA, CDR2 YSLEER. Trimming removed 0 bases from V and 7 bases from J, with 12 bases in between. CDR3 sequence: CASSQDVGGVEAFF. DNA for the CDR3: TGCGCCAGCAGCCAAGATGTTGGCGGGGTTGAAGCTTTCTTT.

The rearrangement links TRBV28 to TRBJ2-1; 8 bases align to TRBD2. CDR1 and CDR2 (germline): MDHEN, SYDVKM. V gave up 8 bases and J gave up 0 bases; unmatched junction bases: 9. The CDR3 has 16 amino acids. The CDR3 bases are TGTGCCAGCTCCAAGCCAAGCGGGAGCTCCTACAATGAGCAGTTCTTC. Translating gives CASSKPSGSSYNEQFF.

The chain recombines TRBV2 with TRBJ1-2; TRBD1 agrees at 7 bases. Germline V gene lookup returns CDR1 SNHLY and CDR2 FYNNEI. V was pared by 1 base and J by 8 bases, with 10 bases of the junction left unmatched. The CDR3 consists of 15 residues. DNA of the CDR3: TGTGCCAGCAGTGAAGAGGGGGCGCTTCCCCGGGGCTACACCTTC. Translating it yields CASSEEGALPRGYTF.

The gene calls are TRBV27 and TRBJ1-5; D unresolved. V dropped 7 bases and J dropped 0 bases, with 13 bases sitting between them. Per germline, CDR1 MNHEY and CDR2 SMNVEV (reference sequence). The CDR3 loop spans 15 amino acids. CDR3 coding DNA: TGTGCCAGCAAGTATGGCTCCTATAGCAATCAGCCCCAGCATTTT. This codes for CASKYGSYSNQPQHF.

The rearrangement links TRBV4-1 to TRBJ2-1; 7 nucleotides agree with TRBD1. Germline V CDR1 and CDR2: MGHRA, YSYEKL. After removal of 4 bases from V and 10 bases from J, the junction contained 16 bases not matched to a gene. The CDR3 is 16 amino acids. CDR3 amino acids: CASSRPTGQSLSEQFF. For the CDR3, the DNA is TGCGCCAGCAGCCGTCCAACGGGACAGAGCCTAAGCGAGCAGTTCTTC.

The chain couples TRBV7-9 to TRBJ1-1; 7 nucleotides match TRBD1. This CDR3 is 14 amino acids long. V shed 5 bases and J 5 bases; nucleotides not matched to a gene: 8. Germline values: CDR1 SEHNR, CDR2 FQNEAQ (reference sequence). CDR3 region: CASSPDRVQTEAFF. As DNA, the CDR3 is TGTGCCAGCAGCCCCGACAGGGTTCAAACTGAAGCTTTCTTT.

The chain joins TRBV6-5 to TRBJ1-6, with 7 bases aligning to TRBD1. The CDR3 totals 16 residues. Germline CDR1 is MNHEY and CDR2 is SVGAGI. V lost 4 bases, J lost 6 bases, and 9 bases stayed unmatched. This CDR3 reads CASSSDRWKGNSPLHF. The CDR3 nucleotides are TGTGCCAGCAGTTCGGACAGGTGGAAGGGTAATTCACCCCTCCACTTT.

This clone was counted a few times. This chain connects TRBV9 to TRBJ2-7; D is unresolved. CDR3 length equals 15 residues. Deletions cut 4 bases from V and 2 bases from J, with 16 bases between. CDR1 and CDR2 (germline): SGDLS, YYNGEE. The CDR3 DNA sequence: TGTGCCAGCAGCCCCCGATTGCAGCAAACCTACGAGCAGTACTTC. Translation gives CASSPRLQQTYEQYF. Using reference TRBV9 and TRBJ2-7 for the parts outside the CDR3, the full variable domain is DSGVTQTPKHLITATGQRVTLRCSPRSGDLSVYWYQQSLDQGLQFLIQYYNGEERAKGNILERFSAQQFPDLHSELNLSSLELGDSALYFCASSPRLQQTYEQYFGPGTRLTVT.

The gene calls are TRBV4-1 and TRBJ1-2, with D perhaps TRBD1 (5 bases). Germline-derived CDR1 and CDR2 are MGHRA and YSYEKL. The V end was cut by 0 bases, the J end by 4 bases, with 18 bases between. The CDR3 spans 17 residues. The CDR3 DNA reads TGCGCCAGCAGCCAAGATCCCCGACTCGGGACCCCCTATGGCTACACCTTC. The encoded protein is CASSQDPRLGTPYGYTF.